Listed here are 27 T cell receptor beta chains from one sample, sequenced in a study of vaccination and CD4 T cells after COVID-19 (dated by TCRdb to the early 2020s). For these TCRs, the target antigens are not known. According to the study, the label for this sample's treatment or condition signals: approximately 9-day PBMC culture with coronavirus spike peptide pools or control peptides (ViraFEST assay). The protocol used for the library was PCR. The run used an Illumina iSeq 100. DNA from cultured CD4+ T cells was subjected to TCR sequencing with the Oncomine TCR Beta short-read assay at the Johns Hopkins FTIC core. The public sequencing data were trimmed at Q25 with fastp and processed into clonotypes with MiXCR by TCRdb, which kept only in-frame beta chains. Each entry merges the rows of one CDR3 protein and shows their most common DNA and genes. Counted in this sample were approximately 16,000 distinct CDR3 sequences; about a third of them appeared once. Of the sample, less than 15% is held by the ten largest clones.

Sequencing was performed on cultured CD4+ T cells from blood. Receptors originate from a human donor with COVID-19.

This clonotype was observed a handful of times. CDR3 loop: CSASGTSGGAGYNEQFF. DNA of the CDR3: TGCAGTGCTTCCGGGACTAGCGGGGGGGCAGGGTACAATGAGCAGTTCTTC. The chain uses TRBV20-1 and TRBJ2-1, with 16 bases fitting TRBD2. The germline CDR1 and CDR2 sequences are DFQATT and SNEGSKA (reference sequence). The CDR3 length is 17 residues. After removal of 5 bases from V and 4 bases from J, the junction contained 8 bases not matched to a gene.

A few counts support this clonotype. The chain couples TRBV6-1 to TRBJ1-1; no clear D. V shed 7 bases and J shed 4 bases, with 10 bases lying between them. The CDR3 contains 12 residues. CDR1 is MNHNS and CDR2 is SASEGT in the germline V gene. CDR3: CASTGERTEAFF. The CDR3 coding sequence is TGTGCCAGCACTGGGGAGCGCACTGAAGCTTTCTTT.

By share, this clonotype ranks as medium-sized. The chain recombines TRBV30 with TRBJ1-5, with TRBD1 identical over 7 bases. V trimming: 1 base; J trimming: 2 bases; junction bases outside the gene matches: 2. This CDR3 is built from 14 residues. CDR1 is GTSNPN and CDR2 is SVGIG in the germline V gene (reference sequence). The CDR3 is CAWSGGGGNQPQHF. The CDR3 region has the DNA TGTGCCTGGAGTGGAGGGGGCGGCAATCAGCCCCAGCATTTT.

This chain connects TRBV10-1 to TRBJ2-7, with 13 bases fitting TRBD2. The J segment lost 7 bases and the V segment lost 4 bases, leaving 1 base of the junction unmatched. The germline CDR1 and CDR2 sequences are WNHNN and SYGVQD (reference sequence). This CDR3 comprises 13 residues. The CDR3 DNA reads TGCGCCAGCAGTGGGACTAGCGGGGGTGAGCAGTACTTC. Translated: CASSGTSGGEQYF.

The gene calls are TRBV5-1 and TRBJ2-1; 8 nucleotides align to TRBD1. V lost 2 bases and J lost 5; bases outside the gene matches: 9. This CDR3 has 16 residues. CDR1 is SGHRS, CDR2 YFSETQ, per germline. DNA of the CDR3: TGCGCCAGCAGCTTCAATACCGGGACAGGCCACAATGAGCAGTTCTTC. It yields the protein CASSFNTGTGHNEQFF.

The rearrangement joins TRBV6-1 to TRBJ2-1, with 11 bases aligning to TRBD2. The CDR3 loop spans 14 amino acids. Germline trimming cut 8 bases from V and 2 bases from J; bases unmatched to any gene: 2. The V gene's germline CDR1 is MNHNS and CDR2 SASEGT. In DNA form, the CDR3 reads TGTGCCAGCTCTAGCGGGGGGCCCTACAATGAGCAGTTCTTC. Translation: CASSSGGPYNEQFF.

V usage is TRBV2 and J usage is TRBJ1-2; TRBD1 aligns across 8 bases. The CDR3 covers 14 residues. CDR1 is SNHLY, CDR2 FYNNEI, per germline. V trimming: 5 bases; J trimming: 6 bases; junction bases outside the gene matches: 8. The DNA of the CDR3 is TGTGCCAGCAGTCTCGGACAGGGAGGAGATGGCTACACCTTC. This encodes CASSLGQGGDGYTF.

This clonotype turned up a few times. The chain employs TRBV6-5 and TRBJ2-3, with D maybe TRBD1 (6 bases). The CDR3 runs to 16 residues. CDR1 MNHEY and CDR2 SVGAGI come from the germline V gene. V lost 2 bases, J lost 1 base, and 13 bases lay in between. The CDR3 loop reads CASSYRSQGGTDTQYF. In DNA, the CDR3 is TGTGCCAGCAGTTACCGGTCACAGGGCGGCACAGATACGCAGTATTTT.

V usage is TRBV11-2 and J usage is TRBJ2-1, with 8 bases fitting TRBD2. The V segment lost 5 bases and the J segment 3 bases; nucleotides outside the gene matches: 6. The CDR3 runs to 15 residues. The germline V gene has CDR1 SGHAT and CDR2 FQNNGV. The CDR3 protein is CASSERGGYYNEQFF. The CDR3 DNA reads as TGTGCCAGCAGCGAACGGGGGGGATACTACAATGAGCAGTTCTTC.

V is TRBV24-1 and J is TRBJ2-7, with 8 bases fitting TRBD1. V lost 3 bases to trimming and J lost 5 bases; unmatched junction nucleotides: 11. The CDR3 spans 16 residues. Germline V gene data show CDR1 as KGHDR and CDR2 as SFDVKD. The CDR3, as DNA: TGTGCCACCAGTGATGGCCGACAGGGGAAGTTCAACGAGCAGTACTTC. Residues: CATSDGRQGKFNEQYF.

The genes are TRBV10-3 and TRBJ2-1; D is possibly TRBD2 (5 bases). This CDR3 comprises 15 residues. V shed 3 bases and J shed 8 bases, with 17 bases lying between them. From germline, CDR1 is ENHRY and CDR2 SYGVKD. CDR3 nucleotides: TGTGCCATCAGTGACTTGGGAGCACCTAGGGATGAGCAGTTCTTC. Protein: CAISDLGAPRDEQFF.

The chain links TRBV7-2 to TRBJ2-7; possibly TRBD1 for D (5 bases). The V end was cut by 6 bases, the J end by 6 bases, with 15 bases between. The length of the CDR3 is 13 residues. Germline CDR1 reads SGHTA; CDR2 reads FQGNSA. CDR3 in DNA: TGTGCCAGCAGTTCGCAGGGTGGGTCCGAGCAGTACTTC. It encodes CASSSQGGSEQYF.

The chain employs TRBV6-1 and TRBJ1-1, with D possibly matching TRBD1 (5 bases). V lost 2 bases and J lost 4, with 14 bases in between. The CDR3 has 15 residues. Per the germline V gene, CDR1 is MNHNS and CDR2 is SASEGT. CDR3 bases: TGTGCCAGCAGTGAACTGGGGGTGGAGAGCACTGAAGCTTTCTTT. Translating it yields CASSELGVESTEAFF.

In its sample, this clonotype was seen a few times. The rearrangement uses TRBV6-4 and TRBJ2-3, with 7 bases identical to TRBD1. Trimming cost V 0 bases and J 14 bases; bases outside gene matches: 8. This CDR3 has 13 amino acids. CDR1 is MRHNA, CDR2 SNTAGT, per germline. In DNA, the CDR3 is TGTGCCAGCAGTGACTCTCCGGGACAGAAAAGGTATTTT. Translation gives CASSDSPGQKRYF.

This sequence joins TRBV6-1 and TRBJ2-5; possible D gene TRBD1, 7 bases. Germline assignment: CDR1 MNHNS and CDR2 SASEGT. V shed 9 bases and J shed 4 bases, with 18 bases lying between them. The CDR3 is made up of 14 amino acids. CDR3 sequence reads: CASGRQGVSETQYF. Written as DNA, the CDR3 is TGTGCCAGTGGGAGGCAGGGGGTATCAGAGACCCAGTACTTC.

CDR3 amino acids: CASSQAQVPYGYTF. CDR3 nucleotides: TGTGCCAGCAGCCAAGCCCAGGTCCCCTATGGCTACACCTTC. The chain recombines TRBV14 with TRBJ1-2; D gene unclear. Germline lookup yields CDR1 SGHDN and CDR2 FVKESK. The CDR3 is 14 amino acids. V lost 1 base to trimming and J lost 4 bases, with 10 bases between them.

The V call is TRBV21-1, the J call TRBJ2-5; TRBD2 was called by the table and not checked on the DNA. TRBV21-1 is a pseudogene segment. The CDR3 covers 14 residues. The CDR3 nucleotides read TGTGCCAGCAGCGCGGGAGCCGTCGTGGAGACCCAGTACTTC. Residues: CASSAGAVVETQYF.

The genes are TRBV19 and TRBJ1-1, with TRBD1 as a possible D gene (5 bases). CDR1 and CDR2 (germline): LNHDA, SQIVND (reference sequence). The ends were cut back, 7 bases at V and 10 bases at J, with 19 bases in the middle. The CDR3 runs to 13 residues. The CDR3 here is CASTKWDPAGAFF. The CDR3, as DNA: TGTGCCAGTACCAAATGGGACCCGGCTGGAGCTTTCTTT.

The V call is TRBV7-6, the J call TRBJ2-1; 11 nucleotides agree with TRBD2. The CDR3 contains 20 residues. Looked up from germline, CDR1 is SGHVS and CDR2 is FNYEAQ. V lost 4 bases to trimming and J lost 7 bases; unmatched junction nucleotides: 21. CDR3 sequence reads: CASSSWRVNLAGGPSNEQFF. The CDR3 nucleotides read TGTGCCAGCAGCTCGTGGAGGGTTAACTTAGCGGGGGGGCCGAGTAATGAGCAGTTCTTC. Complete variable domain (other parts from reference TRBV7-6 and TRBJ2-1): GAGVSQSPRYKVTKRGQDVALRCDPISGHVSLYWYRQALGQGPEFLTYFNYEAQQDKSGLPNDRFSAERPEGSISTLTIQRTEQRDSAMYRCASSSWRVNLAGGPSNEQFFGPGTRLTVL.

This chain connects TRBV6-1 to TRBJ1-2, with 7 bases fitting TRBD1. Germline CDR1 MNHNS, CDR2 SASEGT. CDR3 length: 15 residues. Unmatched junction bases numbered 18, after V lost 9 bases and J lost 8 bases. In DNA, the CDR3 is TGTGCCAGTGGGAACGGCGGACAGGTCTTATCCGGCTACACCTTC. Encoded protein: CASGNGGQVLSGYTF.

V gene TRBV6-1 combines with J gene TRBJ2-2, with 11 bases aligning to TRBD1. The CDR3 extends over 13 amino acids. V lost 8 bases to trimming and J lost 6 bases; unmatched junction nucleotides: 2. CDR1 is MNHNS, CDR2 SASEGT, per germline. Here the CDR3 reads CASGQGAAGELFF. The CDR3 nucleotides read TGTGCCAGCGGACAGGGGGCCGCCGGGGAGCTGTTTTTT.

This clonotype was observed a handful of times. The CDR3 coding sequence is TGTGCCTGGAGTTGGAACACTGAAGCTTTCTTT. Protein product: CAWSWNTEAFF. The V and J genes are TRBV30 and TRBJ1-1, with D unresolved. Per germline, CDR1 GTSNPN and CDR2 SVGIG (reference sequence). The V gene lost 2 bases and the J gene lost 1 base, with 2 bases spanning the gap. The CDR3 sequence is 11 residues long. Filled out from reference TRBV30 and TRBJ1-1, the complete variable domain reads SQTIHQWPATLVQPVGSPLSLECTVEGTSNPNLYWYRQAAGRGLQLLFYSVGIGQISSEVPQNLSASRPQDRQFILSSKKLLLSDSGFYLCAWSWNTEAFFGQGTRLTVV.

This clonotype was detected only a few times. This chain connects TRBV12-3 or TRBV12-4 to TRBJ2-5; D assignment may be TRBD1 or TRBD2 (7 bases each). V was pared by 7 bases and J by 7 bases, with 19 bases between. This CDR3 is built from 14 residues. The CDR3 here is CASTPLDREGTQYF. In DNA, the CDR3 is TGTGCCAGCACACCTCTAGACAGGGAGGGGACCCAGTACTTC.

J is TRBJ1-6 and V is TRBV4-3; a possible D gene is TRBD1 (5 bases). The CDR3 is 16 residues long. The ends were cut back, 1 base at V and 7 bases at J, with 14 bases in the middle. Germline CDR1 LGHNA, CDR2 YSLEER. As DNA, the CDR3 is TGCGCCAGCAGCCAAGGGGCCGGGGGTAGGAATTCACCCCTCCACTTT. It codes for CASSQGAGGRNSPLHF.

The V gene is TRBV5-6, the J gene TRBJ1-5, with TRBD1 matching 9 bases. Germline CDR1 is SGHDT and CDR2 is YYEEEE. The CDR3 runs 15 residues. The V segment lost 4 bases and the J segment 4 bases; nucleotides outside the gene matches: 6. The CDR3 DNA follows: TGTGCCAGCAGCGAGGGGACAGGGCGGAATCAGCCCCAGCATTTT. The encoded protein is CASSEGTGRNQPQHF.

J is TRBJ1-1 and V is TRBV30; TRBD1 agrees at 10 bases. CDR3 length: 14 amino acids. The V and J ends lost 2 bases and 5 bases, in that order; junction bases with no gene match: 5. CDR1 and CDR2 (germline): GTSNPN, SVGIG (reference sequence). The CDR3: CAWSQDRGQTEAFF. The CDR3 DNA reads as TGTGCCTGGAGTCAAGACAGGGGGCAGACTGAAGCTTTCTTT.

The V gene is TRBV5-6, the J gene TRBJ2-7; D call uncertain. Trimming took 2 bases from V and 0 from J, leaving 6 bases between them. This CDR3 comprises 13 residues. CDR1 and CDR2 from the germline V gene are SGHDT and YYEEEE. CDR3 sequence: CASSFTSSYEQYF. Here the CDR3 DNA reads TGTGCCAGCAGCTTTACGAGCTCCTACGAGCAGTACTTC. Full variable domain (missing parts from reference TRBV5-6 and TRBJ2-7): DAGVTQSPTHLIKTRGQQVTLRCSPKSGHDTVSWYQQALGQGPQFIFQYYEEEERQRGNFPDRFSGHQFPNYSSELNVNALLLGDSALYLCASSFTSSYEQYFGPGTRLTVT.